A single sample is the source of the 2 T cell receptor beta chains below, sequenced in a study of CD8+CD57+ T cells in acquired aplastic anemia. Investigators profiled TCR beta VDJ and CDR3 from genomic DNA template. TCRdb itself ran the reads through MiXCR, one entry per CDR3 protein. The repertoire holds 310,000 or so distinct CDR3 sequences, with 56% as singletons. The patients chosen for sequencing had shown expansion of CD8+CD57+ cells (detected by flow cytometry). The source material was sorted CD4+, CD8+, or CD8+CD57+ T cells (not recorded which) from PBMCs. The source of these receptors is a human donor with aplastic anemia.

On this clonotype itself: The junction does not match germline at one end; this may be a read error. The chain couples TRBV10-3 to TRBJ2-2; D is ambiguous. Germline-derived CDR1 and CDR2 are ENHRY and SYGVKD. This CDR3 is 14 amino acids long. The CDR3 spells CAISELENTRELFF. The CDR3 nucleotides read TGTGCCATCAGTGAGCTGGAGAACACCAGGGAGCTGTTTTTT.

The chain joins TRBV24-1 to TRBJ1-1; no firm D call. Germline CDR1 reads KGHDR; CDR2 reads SFDVKD. This CDR3 comprises 16 residues. Trimming removed 6 bases from V and 0 bases from J, with 16 bases in between. The CDR3 DNA reads as TGTGCCACCAGTTGTGTGTGGAGAACCATGAACACTGAAGCTTTCTTT. Its protein is CATSCVWRTMNTEAFF.